The present T cell receptor beta chain was sequenced within a study of vaccination effects on CD4 cells after COVID-19 (dated 2022 in TCRdb). Broadly, across the study: To identify antigen-specific CD4+ T cell clonotypes by their expansion, the ViraFEST assay first stimulated PBMC with viral peptide pools and then applied TCR sequencing. Each participant got two doses of an mRNA SARS-CoV-2 vaccine, either BNT162b2 or mRNA-1273. Each well held 2 million to 2.5 million PBMC cultured in IMDM containing approximately 5.2% human AB serum, around 10 IU/ml IL-2 and gentamicin, along with around 11 ug/ml peptides. SARS-CoV-2 spike-specific CD4+ TCR repertoires were compared before and after mRNA vaccination in COVID-19 convalescent patients and in infection-naive vaccine recipients. A total of 10 COVID-19 convalescent patients and a handful of SARS-CoV-2-naive healthy vaccine recipients were included in the full study. The Oncomine TCR Beta short-read assay on an Illumina iSeq 100 was used to sequence cultures from other donors in the study. What the authors observed across the whole study: Marked clonal contraction was observed in both infection-induced and vaccine-induced clones at late post-vaccination timepoints, consistent with waning T cell responses. Among healthy vaccine recipients, nearly all vaccine-induced clones were SARS-CoV-2 mono-reactive, and just 1 of 255 was cross-reactive with common cold coronaviruses. Limitations of the study were the small number of convalescent patients and the absence of early post-infection timepoints.

After 10 to 11 days of culture, CD4+ T cells were isolated with the EasySep CD4+ T cell isolation kit. The absence of prior SARS-CoV-2 infection in healthy vaccine recipients was confirmed by negative nucleocapsid antibodies before and after vaccination. On days 3 and 7, half of the culture medium was replaced with fresh IL-2-containing medium. Each peptide stimulation condition was cultured in triplicate wells unless otherwise noted. Using Ficoll-Paque Plus gradient centrifugation, PBMC were separated from whole blood and then either used fresh or cryopreserved at -140C. The QIAamp micro DNA kit was used to extract genomic DNA from the cultured CD4+ T cells. The library was generated by the immunoSEQ multiplex PCR assay. DNA from the CD4+ T cells that had been cultured and isolated underwent TCR beta CDR3 sequencing. In the authors' own workflow: Non-productive TCR sequences were removed and reads were trimmed to the CDR3 region, keeping CDR3s of at least 7 amino acids. The MANAFEST web app was used to pick out antigen-specific clonotypes by comparing their expansion in peptide wells with that in reference cultures. For clones to be considered positive, expansion at FDR<0.05 versus reference and all other wells, an odds ratio above 5, and a frequency above 0.1% in two replicate wells were required. A clonotype was called cross-reactive if it was significantly expanded both in SARS-CoV-2 spike wells and in at least one common cold coronavirus spike condition. Using the stringdist R package, CDR3 similarity was measured by Levenshtein distance, and unrooted trees were constructed with ape in R 3.6.1. Sourced from immuneACCESS, this table was stored by TCRdb with only in-frame sequences that have V and J called. A share of the clones is absent; for the studies checked, an unresolved V gene accounts for under half, and the remainder has no known explanation. V, J and clone size were drawn from that table, and D and trimming were deduced from the DNA. The sample table contains some 27,000 clones; only one count was recorded for more than 55% of them. Approximately 10% of the sample goes to the ten largest clones.

As for this clone: There is no known antigen for this receptor. Per-nucleotide qualities are absent, and no much larger clonotype sits a single base away.

The CDR3, from cysteine to phenylalanine, totals 18 residues. Of all the DNA, just the CDR3 is kept, 54 bases in frame from base 1. The receptor's source is a human donor who received a COVID-19 vaccine. The input for sequencing was CD4+ T cells from PBMCs cultured without peptide, taken before COVID-19 vaccination. This sequence uses TRBV12-2 and TRBJ1-6; the table's D call of TRBD1 was not tested on the DNA. TRBV12-2 is given as a pseudogene. The CDR3 sequence is CASRFKHTLTGHNSPLHF. The DNA sequence is as follows: TGTGCAAGTCGCTTCAAACACACCTTGACAGGACATAATTCACCCCTCCACTTT.